The 32 T cell receptor beta chains reported below all come from one sample, sequenced in a study of T cell responses to AZD1222 COVID-19 vaccine. Repertoires were generated with immunoSEQ multiplex PCR, while TCRdb's copy carries only in-frame clones and drops some. This sample yields over 150,000 clones, of which about 87% are seen a single time; around 3.1% belongs to the top ten. Sequenced here: peripheral blood, sampled on day 0 of AZD1222 vaccination. The source of these receptors is an adult in good health.

The CDR3 is CASSMGDSHQPQHF. The CDR3 region has the DNA TGTGCCAGTAGTATGGGGGACAGCCATCAGCCCCAGCATTTT. The J gene is TRBJ1-5, the V gene TRBV19; 7 bases map to TRBD1. Germline loops: CDR1 LNHDA, CDR2 SQIVND (reference sequence). V was clipped by 3 bases and J by 5 bases; unmatched bases: 4. The CDR3 has 14 residues.

This chain joins TRBV6-5 and TRBJ1-2; D is uncertain. The CDR3 is made up of 14 amino acids. Germline CDR1 and CDR2: MNHEY and SVGAGI. The ends were cut back, 0 bases at V and 8 bases at J, with 13 bases in the middle. The CDR3 loop is CASSYSPGSWGYTF. The CDR3 DNA follows: TGTGCCAGCAGTTACTCCCCGGGTTCGTGGGGCTACACCTTC.

This chain links TRBV28 with TRBJ1-5, with unresolved D. Germline CDR1 is MDHEN and CDR2 is SYDVKM. This CDR3 region has 15 residues. V lost 5 bases to trimming and J lost 0 bases, with 11 bases between them. The CDR3 loop reads CASSPRSNSNQPQHF. The CDR3 DNA reads as TGTGCCAGCAGTCCGCGATCCAATAGCAATCAGCCCCAGCATTTT.

The rearrangement uses TRBV4-3 and TRBJ1-4; TRBD1 is a possible D gene (6 bases). CDR3 length: 15 amino acids. CDR1 and CDR2 (germline): LGHNA, YSLEER. V lost 1 base and J 7 bases, leaving 13 bases between the germline ends. The CDR3 sequence is CASSQGDRPSEKLFF. The CDR3 DNA follows: TGCGCCAGCAGCCAAGGCGACAGGCCCAGTGAAAAACTGTTTTTT.

The chain has TRBV9 and TRBJ2-7; D perhaps matches TRBD2 (6 bases). The CDR3 has 13 residues. Germline V lookup: CDR1 SGDLS, CDR2 YYNGEE. Trimming cost V 4 bases and J 6 bases, with 14 bases left between them. CDR3 sequence reads: CASSPAPGGEQYF. For the CDR3, the DNA is TGTGCCAGCAGCCCCGCGCCCGGGGGCGAGCAGTACTTC.

The chain couples TRBV28 to TRBJ1-2, with 9 bases identical to TRBD1. The germline gives CDR1 MDHEN, CDR2 SYDVKM. The length of the CDR3 is 14 residues. The ends lost 7 bases at V and 2 bases at J; junction bases unmatched: 5. CDR3 coding DNA: TGTGCCAGCACCCCTGGACAGGGGAACTATGGCTACACCTTC. Protein: CASTPGQGNYGYTF.

The chain couples TRBV7-8 to TRBJ1-2; a weak D match, TRBD1 (5 bases). In germline, CDR1 is SGHVS, CDR2 FQNEAQ. This CDR3 is built from 13 residues. V was trimmed by 6 bases and J by 4 bases, leaving 12 bases between them. CDR3 coding DNA: TGTGCCAGCAGTGGGGGTAGAGCCTATGGCTACACCTTC. Residues: CASSGGRAYGYTF.

J is TRBJ2-6 and V is TRBV7-6, with 7 bases that match TRBD1. The length of the CDR3 is 16 residues. Germline lookup yields CDR1 SGHVS and CDR2 FNYEAQ. V was clipped by 5 bases and J by 0 bases; unmatched bases: 4. The DNA for the CDR3 is TGTGCCAGCAGCCTCGACAGGGCCTCTGGGGCCAACGTCCTGACTTTC. Protein product: CASSLDRASGANVLTF.

The rearrangement uses TRBV3-1 (or the pseudogene TRBV3-2) and TRBJ1-2, with D possibly being TRBD1 (6 bases). Trimming took 0 bases from V and 4 from J, leaving 18 bases between them. Germline lookup yields CDR1 LGHDT and CDR2 YNNKEL (reference sequence). The length of the CDR3 is 17 residues. The CDR3 loop reads CASSQDREKGTLYGYTF. CDR3 DNA: TGTGCCAGCAGCCAAGATAGGGAGAAAGGGACACTCTATGGCTACACCTTC.

This clone showed up just a few times. This sequence joins TRBV5-1 and TRBJ1-6; 8 bases line up with TRBD1. Germline V lookup: CDR1 SGHRS, CDR2 YFSETQ. The CDR3 contains 15 residues. J gave up 7 bases and V 4 bases, and 7 bases lay outside the gene matches. CDR3 nucleotide sequence: TGCGCCAGCAGCCGACAGGGGTCTGAAAATTCACCCCTCCACTTT. Translated: CASSRQGSENSPLHF.

The chain is built from TRBV3-1 (or the pseudogene TRBV3-2) and TRBJ1-6; no clear D. This CDR3 is built from 15 residues. Per germline, CDR1 LGHDT and CDR2 YNNKEL (reference sequence). V was shortened by 1 base and J by 7 bases, with 11 bases between the two germline ends. For the CDR3, the DNA is TGTGCCAGCAGCCAAGGGGAAGGTAGGAATTCACCCCTCCACTTT. As protein: CASSQGEGRNSPLHF.

The chain is built from TRBV15 and TRBJ2-7; D gene unclear. The CDR3 covers 12 residues. The V end lost 4 bases, the J end lost 3 bases, and 7 bases lay between the germline ends. Germline loops: CDR1 LNHNV, CDR2 YYDKDF (reference sequence). The chain's CDR3 is CATSNQVYEQYF. The CDR3 nucleotides read TGTGCCACCAGCAATCAGGTCTACGAGCAGTACTTC.

The rearrangement joins TRBV7-8 to TRBJ2-3, with 8 bases identical to TRBD2. Germline V lookup: CDR1 SGHVS, CDR2 FQNEAQ. The CDR3 is 14 residues long. J was trimmed by 2 bases and V by 6 bases; bases with no gene match: 4. The CDR3 here is CASRWRGDTDTQYF. The DNA for the CDR3 is TGTGCCAGCAGGTGGCGGGGGGACACAGATACGCAGTATTTT.

The rearrangement links TRBV18 to TRBJ1-1; D is perhaps TRBD1 (5 bases). The V gene lost 3 bases and the J gene lost 0 bases, with 11 bases spanning the gap. Germline lookup yields CDR1 KGHSH and CDR2 LQKENI. The CDR3 consists of 15 residues. The CDR3 region has the DNA TGTGCCAGCTCACCCCAAGGGACTTTGAACACTGAAGCTTTCTTT. Protein product: CASSPQGTLNTEAFF.

V and J are TRBV7-2 and TRBJ1-1; D is perhaps TRBD1 (6 bases). The V and J ends lost 1 base and 7 bases respectively, with 7 bases between them. CDR3 length: 12 amino acids. Germline V gives CDR1 SGHTA, CDR2 FQGNSA. CDR3 protein: CASSLGQVEAFF. CDR3 DNA: TGTGCCAGCAGCTTAGGACAGGTTGAAGCTTTCTTT. The full variable domain, in which reference TRBV7-2 and TRBJ1-1 provide the parts outside the CDR3, is GAGVSQSPSNKVTEKGKDVELRCDPISGHTALYWYRQSLGQGLEFLIYFQGNSAPDKSGLPSDRFSAERTGGSVSTLTIQRTQQEDSAVYLCASSLGQVEAFFGQGTRLTVV.

This clone was detected a few times. J is TRBJ2-7 and V is TRBV3-1 (or the pseudogene TRBV3-2); D is unclear. CDR3 length: 14 residues. The germline CDR1 and CDR2 sequences are LGHDT and YNNKEL (reference sequence). V was shortened by 0 bases and J by 0 bases, with 6 bases between the two germline ends. The CDR3 sequence is CASSQDISSYEQYF. The DNA of the CDR3 is TGTGCCAGCAGCCAAGACATCAGCTCCTACGAGCAGTACTTC.

This rearrangement joins TRBV6-6 to TRBJ2-7; the match to TRBD2 covers 12 bases. J lost 7 bases, V lost 5 bases, and 9 bases had no gene match. In germline, CDR1 is MNHNY, CDR2 SVGAGI (reference sequence). The CDR3 runs to 15 residues. The DNA of the CDR3 is TGTGCCAGCAGTACCAGTCTAGCGGGGGGGCGGGAGCAGTACTTC. Its protein product is CASSTSLAGGREQYF.

This chain uses TRBV4-3 with TRBJ1-1, with 8 bases identical to TRBD1. J lost 5 bases, V lost 3 bases, and 5 bases had no gene match. The CDR3 extends over 14 amino acids. Germline V gene lookup returns CDR1 LGHNA and CDR2 YSLEER. CDR3 DNA sequence: TGCGCCAGCAGCCAGACAGGGGACAAGACTGAAGCTTTCTTT. Its protein product is CASSQTGDKTEAFF.

This chain uses TRBV3-1 (or the pseudogene TRBV3-2) with TRBJ1-3, with 7 bases fitting TRBD1. This CDR3 comprises 18 residues. Germline V gene sequence: CDR1 LGHDT, CDR2 YNNKEL (reference sequence). Losses at the gene ends were 3 bases for V and 0 bases for J; bases not matched to a gene: 11. CDR3 residues: CASSQQGGRLYSGNTIYF. As DNA, the CDR3 is TGTGCCAGCAGCCAGCAAGGGGGCAGGTTATACTCTGGAAACACCATATATTTT.

The chain employs TRBV4-1 and TRBJ1-4; D is unclear. V gave up 1 base and J gave up 3 bases, with 15 bases separating them. Looked up from germline, CDR1 is MGHRA and CDR2 is YSYEKL. This CDR3 is 17 amino acids long. The CDR3, as DNA: TGCGCCAGCAGCCAAGGCCTGTTGGTCTCGGCTAATGAAAAACTGTTTTTT. Translating gives CASSQGLLVSANEKLFF.

The chain recombines TRBV10-3 with TRBJ1-1; 7 bases are a match to TRBD1. With V trimmed by 6 bases and J by 2 bases, 6 bases remained unmatched. CDR1 is ENHRY and CDR2 is SYGVKD in the germline V gene. The CDR3 is 14 residues long. The CDR3 spells CAIRATGDNTEAFF. CDR3 nucleotide sequence: TGTGCCATCAGGGCAACAGGGGACAACACTGAAGCTTTCTTT.

A single count supports this clone. The chain employs TRBV7-9 and TRBJ2-5; 8 positions match TRBD2. This CDR3 is 19 amino acids long. J was trimmed by 1 base and V by 0 bases; bases with no gene match: 13. The V gene's germline CDR1 is SEHNR and CDR2 FQNEAQ (reference sequence). As DNA, the CDR3 is TGTGCCAGCAGCTTAGCATCGTCGTATGGCGGGGGGACCCAAGAGACCCAGTACTTC. This codes for CASSLASSYGGGTQETQYF. Complete variable domain (other parts from reference TRBV7-9 and TRBJ2-5): DTGVSQNPRHKITKRGQNVTFRCDPISEHNRLYWYRQTLGQGPEFLTYFQNEAQLEKSRLLSDRFSAERPKGSFSTLEIQRTEQGDSAMYLCASSLASSYGGGTQETQYFGPGTRLLVL.

This chain links TRBV4-3 with TRBJ1-5, with no clear D. CDR3 length equals 15 residues. Germline-derived CDR1 and CDR2 are LGHNA and YSLEER. With 0 bases removed from V and 0 bases from J, the gap between germline ends came to 6 bases. In DNA, the CDR3 is TGCGCCAGCAGCCAAGAGGGGTATAGCAATCAGCCCCAGCATTTT. This gives the protein CASSQEGYSNQPQHF.

The chain joins TRBV6-5 to TRBJ1-1, with D possibly matching TRBD1 (5 bases). Deletions cut 8 bases from V and 0 bases from J, with 10 bases between. This CDR3 region has 13 residues. CDR1 MNHEY and CDR2 SVGAGI come from the germline V gene. CDR3 sequence reads: CASLRQLNTEAFF. In nucleotides, the CDR3 is TGTGCCAGCCTTAGACAGCTGAACACTGAAGCTTTCTTT.

The CDR3 sequence is CASSDTDRGDYGYTF. Here the CDR3 DNA reads TGTGCCAGCAGTGACACTGACAGGGGAGACTATGGCTACACCTTC. This chain uses TRBV2 with TRBJ1-2; TRBD1 aligns across 8 bases. In germline, CDR1 is SNHLY, CDR2 FYNNEI. V trimming: 3 bases; J trimming: 3 bases; junction bases outside the gene matches: 6. CDR3 length: 15 amino acids. Full variable domain (missing parts from reference TRBV2 and TRBJ1-2): EPEVTQTPSHQVTQMGQEVILRCVPISNHLYFYWYRQILGQKVEFLVSFYNNEISEKSEIFDDQFSVERPDGSNFTLKIRSTKLEDSAMYFCASSDTDRGDYGYTFGSGTRLTVV.

This chain connects TRBV5-4 to TRBJ1-2; TRBD1 aligns across 8 bases. V dropped 4 bases and J dropped 4; count of bases not matched to a gene: 9. The germline V gene encodes CDR1 SGHNT and CDR2 YYREEE (reference sequence). The CDR3 has 15 residues. CDR3 bases: TGTGCCAGCAGCGCCCCGGGACAGGAGGGCTATGGCTACACCTTC. It encodes CASSAPGQEGYGYTF.

V is TRBV7-3 and J is TRBJ2-1, with D hard to call. The CDR3 length is 15 residues. The germline V gene has CDR1 SGHTA and CDR2 FQGTGA. The V gene lost 4 bases and the J gene lost 0 bases, with 10 bases spanning the gap. Here the CDR3 reads CASSSFPASYNEQFF. DNA for the CDR3: TGTGCCAGCAGCTCCTTTCCCGCCTCCTACAATGAGCAGTTCTTC.

The gene calls are TRBV11-2 and TRBJ2-7; perhaps D is TRBD1 or TRBD2 (6 bases each). The CDR3 covers 17 residues. Germline V gene sequence: CDR1 SGHAT, CDR2 FQNNGV. V lost 1 base to trimming and J lost 1 base, with 17 bases between them. In nucleotides, the CDR3 is TGTGCCAGCAGCTTAGGGGGGCACGGCGGGGTTTCCTACGAGCAGTACTTC. Protein: CASSLGGHGGVSYEQYF. Looking up the rest from reference TRBV11-2 and TRBJ2-7 gives the full variable domain: EAGVAQSPRYKIIEKRQSVAFWCNPISGHATLYWYQQILGQGPKLLIQFQNNGVVDDSQLPKDRFSAERLKGVDSTLKIQPAKLEDSAVYLCASSLGGHGGVSYEQYFGPGTRLTVT.

V gene TRBV9 combines with J gene TRBJ2-3; TRBD1 might be the D (5 bases). The length of the CDR3 is 15 residues. V lost 4 bases and J lost 4, with 16 bases in between. Germline V gene lookup returns CDR1 SGDLS and CDR2 YYNGEE. CDR3 DNA sequence: TGTGCCAGCAGCCCCCAGGGCAGTTCGGCAGATACGCAGTATTTT. It specifies CASSPQGSSADTQYF.

This rearrangement joins TRBV6-5 to TRBJ2-7, with 10 bases identical to TRBD1. V lost 10 bases, J lost 4 bases, and 7 bases stayed unmatched. The germline V gene encodes CDR1 MNHEY and CDR2 SVGAGI. This CDR3 region has 13 residues. In DNA form, the CDR3 reads TGTGCCACCGAGACAGGGGGCTTGTACGAGCAGTACTTC. Protein: CATETGGLYEQYF.

V and J are TRBV7-9 and TRBJ1-4; D gene ambiguous. Trimming pared 1 base from V and 8 bases from J, leaving 11 bases between. Germline CDR1 and CDR2: SEHNR and FQNEAQ (reference sequence). There are 14 residues in the CDR3. The CDR3 is CASSLGGIGEKLFF. As DNA, the CDR3 is TGTGCCAGCAGCTTAGGAGGGATCGGGGAAAAACTGTTTTTT.

The genes are TRBV5-4 and TRBJ2-3, with 9 bases that match TRBD2. The V segment lost 1 base and the J segment 6 bases; nucleotides outside the gene matches: 6. Germline V CDR1 and CDR2: SGHNT, YYREEE (reference sequence). The length of the CDR3 is 15 residues. The chain's CDR3 is CASSLKAGGVDTQYF. CDR3 coding DNA: TGTGCCAGCAGCTTGAAAGCGGGGGGTGTTGATACGCAGTATTTT.